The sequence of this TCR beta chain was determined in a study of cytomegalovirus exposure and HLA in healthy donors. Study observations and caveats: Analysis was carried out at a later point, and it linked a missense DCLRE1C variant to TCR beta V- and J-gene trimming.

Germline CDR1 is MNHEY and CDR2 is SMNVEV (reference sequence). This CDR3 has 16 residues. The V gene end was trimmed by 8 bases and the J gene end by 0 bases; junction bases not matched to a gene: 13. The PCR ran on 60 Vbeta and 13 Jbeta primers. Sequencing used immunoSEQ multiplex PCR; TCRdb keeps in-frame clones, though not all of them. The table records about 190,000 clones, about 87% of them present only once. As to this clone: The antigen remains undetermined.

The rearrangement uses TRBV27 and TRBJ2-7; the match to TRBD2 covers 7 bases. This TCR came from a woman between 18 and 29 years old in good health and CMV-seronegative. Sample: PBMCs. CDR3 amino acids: CASGHLGEGSSYEQYF. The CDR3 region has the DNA TGTGCCAGCGGTCACCTAGGGGAGGGGTCCTCCTACGAGCAGTACTTC.